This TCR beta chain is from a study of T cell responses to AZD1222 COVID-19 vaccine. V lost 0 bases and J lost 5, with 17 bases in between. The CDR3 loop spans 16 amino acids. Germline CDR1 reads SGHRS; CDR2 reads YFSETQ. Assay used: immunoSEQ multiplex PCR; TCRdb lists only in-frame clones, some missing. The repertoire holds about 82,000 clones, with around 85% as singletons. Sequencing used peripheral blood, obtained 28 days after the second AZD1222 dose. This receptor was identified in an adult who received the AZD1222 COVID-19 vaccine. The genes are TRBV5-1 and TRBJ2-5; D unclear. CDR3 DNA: TGCGCCAGCAGCTTGGTACTTGTCACGCCTGGGGAGACCCAGTACTTC. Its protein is CASSLVLVTPGETQYF.